The clone carrying this T cell receptor (beta chain) was observed many times. Its antigen is unknown. Unique molecular identifiers were attached to individual cDNA molecules. A single record per CDR3 protein comes from TCRdb applying MiXCR to the 5' RACE reads. The table has about 48,000 distinct CDR3 sequences, around 5.6% seen once. The sample belongs to a study of early T cells in non-severe SARS-CoV-2 infection. Study at large: Unpaired chains resulted from sequencing bulk RNA of unsorted whole blood.

Study results and limitations: There was a bias toward anti-spike CD8 responses in VDJdb matching, which missed private and CD4 specificities.

Germline V CDR1 and CDR2: SGHNT, YYREEE (reference sequence). Trimming pared 4 bases from V and 1 base from J, leaving 14 bases between. This CDR3 is built from 16 residues. The TCR originated in an adult who was a healthcare worker with PCR-confirmed SARS-CoV-2 infection or an uninfected control (not recorded which). The chain couples TRBV5-4 to TRBJ2-2, with a weak D call TRBD2 (5 bases). The source material was whole blood. The CDR3 DNA reads as TGTGCCAGCAGCAGGATTCGGACTCTGAACACCGGGGAGCTGTTTTTT. It is translated as CASSRIRTLNTGELFF.